One sample yielded the 17 T cell receptor beta chains listed below, sequenced in a study of molecular identifiers for immune sequencing clone quantification. TCRdb fed the PCR reads into MiXCR, producing one record per CDR3 protein. The table records over 90,000 distinct CDR3 sequences, 35% of them present only once. The specimen sequenced was naive CD8+ T cells from blood, with Jurkat cell RNA spiked in. Subset reported: FACS-sorted CD8+CD4-CCR7+CD45RA+ naive T cells. These TCRs come from a human donor in good health. Some libraries in this study had Jurkat cell RNA spiked in.

Notes on this clonotype: This clone may be a read error of a much larger clone one base away. The rearrangement links TRBV7-2 to TRBJ2-3; perhaps TRBD1 as D (7 bases). V lost 3 bases and J 4 bases, leaving 20 bases between the germline ends. Germline-derived CDR1 and CDR2 are SGHTA and FQGNSA. The CDR3 is made up of 17 amino acids. Here the CDR3 reads CASSFITNRGGSDTQYF. In DNA, the CDR3 is TGTGCCAGCAGCTTCATCACCAACAGGGGAGGCTCAGATACGCAGTATTTT.

The chain combines TRBV28 with TRBJ2-1; D is possibly TRBD2 (5 bases). The germline V gene encodes CDR1 MDHEN and CDR2 SYDVKM. The V end was cut by 8 bases, the J end by 7 bases, with 15 bases between. The length of the CDR3 is 13 residues. This CDR3 reads CASGWTGRNEQFF. The DNA for the CDR3 is TGTGCCAGCGGTTGGACTGGGCGGAATGAGCAGTTCTTC. Complete variable domain (other parts from reference TRBV28 and TRBJ2-1): DVKVTQSSRYLVKRTGEKVFLECVQDMDHENMFWYRQDPGLGLRLIYFSYDVKMKEKGDIPEGYSVSREKKERFSLILESASTNQTSMYLCASGWTGRNEQFFGPGTRLTVL.

As to this clonotype: One junction end does not reproduce the germline sequence, and a read error may be involved. The chain links TRBV4-1 to TRBJ1-2; 10 bases agree with TRBD1. CDR1 is MGHRA, CDR2 YSYEKL, per germline. The CDR3 length is 14 residues. CDR3 nucleotides: TGCGCCAGCCGCCACGGACAGGGGGACTATGGCTACACCTTC. Translated: CASRHGQGDYGYTF.

The chain uses TRBV7-3 and TRBJ2-1; tentative D call: TRBD2 (5 bases). This CDR3 comprises 15 residues. Germline CDR1 reads SGHTA; CDR2 reads FQGTGA. Trimming took off 4 bases at V and 0 bases at J, with 10 bases between the two ends. The CDR3 is CASSWTASSYNEQFF. CDR3 nucleotide sequence: TGTGCCAGCAGCTGGACTGCCAGCTCCTACAATGAGCAGTTCTTC.

This clonotype appeared a few times. The V and J genes are TRBV29-1 and TRBJ2-5; the D call may be TRBD1 or TRBD2 (5 bases each). Trimming took 3 bases from V and 4 from J, leaving 27 bases between them. Germline CDR1 reads SQVTM; CDR2 reads ANQGSEA. The CDR3 is made up of 18 amino acids. CDR3 amino acids: CSVDRIGASLVIPETQYF. CDR3 bases: TGCAGCGTTGATAGGATTGGGGCTTCACTAGTTATTCCAGAGACCCAGTACTTC.

About this clonotype itself: A much more abundant neighbour one base away suggests this may be a read error. This chain joins TRBV7-9 and TRBJ2-7; 8 nucleotides align to TRBD2. The CDR3 has 13 residues. The germline V gene has CDR1 SEHNR and CDR2 FQNEAQ (reference sequence). Unmatched junction bases numbered 5, after V lost 5 bases and J lost 5 bases. In DNA form, the CDR3 reads TGTGCCAGCAGCACCCTAGCGGGCCACGAGCAGTACTTC. It yields the protein CASSTLAGHEQYF.

On this clonotype: A read error may explain this, as a much larger clone is one base away. The V and J genes are TRBV7-8 and TRBJ2-7; TRBD1 is a possible D gene (6 bases). This CDR3 region has 14 residues. Germline CDR1 SGHVS, CDR2 FQNEAQ. The DNA for the CDR3 is TGTGCCAGCACCGGGACACCGCTCTCCAACGAGCAGTACTTC. Translation: CASTGTPLSNEQYF.

Notes on this clonotype: Since a much larger clone is just one base distant, this may be a read error. The chain is built from TRBV29-1 and TRBJ2-1; TRBD2 might be the D (6 bases). The CDR3 loop spans 14 amino acids. Germline assignment: CDR1 SQVTM and CDR2 ANQGSEA. DNA for the CDR3: TGCAGCGTTGACGACGGGGGATCCTGCAATGAGCAGTTCTTC. Translated: CSVDDGGSCNEQFF.

Worth noting for this clonotype: A much more abundant neighbour one base away suggests this may be a read error. Here the CDR3 omits its conserved ending phenylalanine or tryptophan, so a read error is the likely source. CDR3 protein: CATEDTDGTQYL. CDR3 sequence (DNA): TGTGCCACCGAGGACACCGACGGAACCCAGTACTTA. The chain recombines TRBV6-5 with TRBJ2-5; maybe TRBD1 (5 bases). Germline V gene lookup returns CDR1 MNHEY and CDR2 SVGAGI. CDR3 size: 12 residues. The V and J ends lost 10 bases and 8 bases respectively, with 17 bases between them.

This clonotype was detected a few times. J is TRBJ2-2 and V is TRBV20-1; D possibly corresponds to TRBD2 (6 bases). Trimming removed 0 bases at V and 2 bases at J, with 10 bases between. Germline V CDR1 and CDR2: DFQATT, SNEGSKA (reference sequence). This CDR3 has 15 residues. The DNA of the CDR3 is TGCAGTGCTAGAGATCTGCGGGAAAACACCGGGGAGCTGTTTTTT. Translating it yields CSARDLRENTGELFF.

The chain carries TRBV6-2 or TRBV6-3 and TRBJ2-7; weak D call: TRBD1 (5 bases). CDR1 and CDR2 from the germline V gene are MNHEY and SVGEGT. Trimming pared 0 bases from V and 6 bases from J, leaving 15 bases between. The CDR3 has 15 residues. The CDR3 bases are TGTGCCAGCAGTTACTCGGGCAGCGATCAGGGCGAGCAGTACTTC. Translated, it gives CASSYSGSDQGEQYF.

To note about this clonotype: One end of the junction varies from germline; a read error may be responsible. This chain links TRBV5-3 with TRBJ2-7, with 12 bases fitting TRBD2. TRBV5-3 is sorted into the ORF group, with uncertain function. This CDR3 comprises 15 residues. The CDR3 coding sequence is TGTGCCAGCAGCTGGACTAGCGGGGTTACCTACGAGCAGTACTTC. This sequence encodes CASSWTSGVTYEQYF.

This clonotype has at least ten counts. The V gene is TRBV5-6, the J gene TRBJ2-7; unclear D gene. There are 14 residues in the CDR3. Trimming stripped 0 bases from V and 2 bases from J, with 9 bases between. Germline V lookup: CDR1 SGHDT, CDR2 YYEEEE. The CDR3 protein is CASSLVGSPYEQYF. CDR3 coding DNA: TGTGCCAGCAGCTTGGTGGGCAGCCCCTACGAGCAGTACTTC.

As for this clonotype: A much more abundant neighbour one base away suggests this may be a read error. The V gene is TRBV7-9, the J gene TRBJ2-3, with no clear D. The CDR3 sequence is 12 residues long. Germline V gene sequence: CDR1 SEHNR, CDR2 FQNEAQ (reference sequence). Deletions cut 8 bases from V and 5 bases from J, with 11 bases between. This CDR3 is CASCPLIDTQYF. Written as DNA, the CDR3 is TGTGCCAGCTGCCCCCTAATAGATACGCAGTATTTT. The complete variable domain, with remaining parts taken from reference TRBV7-9 and TRBJ2-3, reads DTGVSQNPRHKITKRGQNVTFRCDPISEHNRLYWYRQTLGQGPEFLTYFQNEAQLEKSRLLSDRFSAERPKGSFSTLEIQRTEQGDSAMYLCASCPLIDTQYFGPGTRLTVL.

This clonotype has only a few counts. The chain uses TRBV28 and TRBJ1-4, with 11 bases fitting TRBD1. In germline, CDR1 is MDHEN, CDR2 SYDVKM. The ends lost 4 bases at V and 6 bases at J; junction bases unmatched: 7. The CDR3 has 16 amino acids. The DNA of the CDR3 is TGTGCCAGCAGTTGGACAGGGGGCCCCGGATATGAAAAACTGTTTTTT. This codes for CASSWTGGPGYEKLFF.

Turning to this clonotype: Relative to the germline gene, one junction end is altered; a read error may explain this. The V call is TRBV25-1, the J call TRBJ2-7; D call uncertain. The CDR3 covers 14 residues. The germline V gene encodes CDR1 MGHDK and CDR2 SYGVNS. The CDR3 bases are TGTGCCAGCAGTGAATATGAGTTCGGCAACGAGCAGTGCTTC. Translated, it gives CASSEYEFGNEQCF.

For this clonotype: One junction end does not reproduce the germline sequence, and a read error may be involved. This chain connects TRBV7-6 to TRBJ1-4; 9 nucleotides align to TRBD1. The CDR3 sequence is 18 residues long. CDR1 SGHVS and CDR2 FNYEAQ come from the germline V gene. CDR3 DNA sequence: TGTGCCGGCAGCTTAGCGCTGGGACAGGGACCCTTCGATGAAAAACTGTTTTTT. Amino acid sequence: CAGSLALGQGPFDEKLFF.